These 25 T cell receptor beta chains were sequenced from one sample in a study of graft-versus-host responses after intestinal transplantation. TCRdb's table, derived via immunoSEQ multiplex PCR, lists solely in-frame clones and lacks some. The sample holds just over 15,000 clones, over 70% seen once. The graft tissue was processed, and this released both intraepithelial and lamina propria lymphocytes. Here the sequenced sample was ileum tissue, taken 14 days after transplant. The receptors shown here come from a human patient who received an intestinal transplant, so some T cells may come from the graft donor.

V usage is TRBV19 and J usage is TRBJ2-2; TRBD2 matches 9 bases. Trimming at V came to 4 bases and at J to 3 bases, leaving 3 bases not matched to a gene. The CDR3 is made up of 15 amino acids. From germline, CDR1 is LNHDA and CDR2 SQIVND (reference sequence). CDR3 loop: CASSSGGAYTGELFF. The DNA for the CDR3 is TGTGCCAGTAGTAGCGGGGGGGCCTACACCGGGGAGCTGTTTTTT.

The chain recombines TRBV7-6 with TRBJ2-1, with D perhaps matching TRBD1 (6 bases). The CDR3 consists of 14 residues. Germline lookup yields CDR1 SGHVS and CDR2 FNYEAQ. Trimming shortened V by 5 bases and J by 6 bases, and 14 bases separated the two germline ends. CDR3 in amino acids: CASSQQTGTNEQFF. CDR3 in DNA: TGTGCCAGCAGCCAACAAACAGGGACCAATGAGCAGTTCTTC. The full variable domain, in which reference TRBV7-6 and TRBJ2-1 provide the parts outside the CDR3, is GAGVSQSPRYKVTKRGQDVALRCDPISGHVSLYWYRQALGQGPEFLTYFNYEAQQDKSGLPNDRFSAERPEGSISTLTIQRTEQRDSAMYRCASSQQTGTNEQFFGPGTRLTVL.

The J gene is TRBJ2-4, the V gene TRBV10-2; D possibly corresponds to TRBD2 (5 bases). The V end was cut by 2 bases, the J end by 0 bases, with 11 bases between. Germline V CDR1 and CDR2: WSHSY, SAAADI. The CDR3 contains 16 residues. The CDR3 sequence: CASSEIGDLAKNIQYF. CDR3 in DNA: TGCGCCAGCAGTGAGATCGGGGATTTAGCCAAAAACATTCAGTACTTC.

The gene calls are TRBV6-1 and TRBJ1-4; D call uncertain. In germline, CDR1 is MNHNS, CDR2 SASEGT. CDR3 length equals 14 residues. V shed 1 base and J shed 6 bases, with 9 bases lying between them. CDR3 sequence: CASSEGGADEKLFF. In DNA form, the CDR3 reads TGTGCCAGCAGTGAAGGGGGAGCGGATGAAAAACTGTTTTTT.

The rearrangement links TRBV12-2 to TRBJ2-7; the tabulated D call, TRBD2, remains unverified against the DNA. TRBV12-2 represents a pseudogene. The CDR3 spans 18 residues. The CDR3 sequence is CASRPLRRLAGPPYEQYF. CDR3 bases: TGTGCAAGTCGCCCCCTCCGTCGACTAGCGGGACCCCCCTACGAGCAGTACTTC.

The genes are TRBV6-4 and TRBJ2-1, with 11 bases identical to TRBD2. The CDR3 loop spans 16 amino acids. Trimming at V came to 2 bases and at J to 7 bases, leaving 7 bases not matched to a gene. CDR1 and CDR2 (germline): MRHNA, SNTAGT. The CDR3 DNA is TGTGCCAGCAGTGACCGTCCTAGCGGGGGGTGGAATGAGCAGTTCTTC. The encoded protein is CASSDRPSGGWNEQFF.

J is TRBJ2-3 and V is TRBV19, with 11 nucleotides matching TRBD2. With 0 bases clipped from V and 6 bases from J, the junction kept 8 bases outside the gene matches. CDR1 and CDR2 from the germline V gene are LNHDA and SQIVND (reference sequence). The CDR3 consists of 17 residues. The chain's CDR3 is CASSIDLAGGPRDTQYF. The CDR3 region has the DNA TGTGCCAGTAGTATAGACCTAGCGGGAGGCCCCAGGGATACGCAGTATTTT.

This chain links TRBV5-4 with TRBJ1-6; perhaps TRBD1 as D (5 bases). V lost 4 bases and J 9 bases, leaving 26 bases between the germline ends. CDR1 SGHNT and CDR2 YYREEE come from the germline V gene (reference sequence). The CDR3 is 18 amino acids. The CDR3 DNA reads TGTGCCAGCAGCCAAGATTCCTGGGGTGCAGGGTTAAGTTCACCCCTCCACTTT. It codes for CASSQDSWGAGLSSPLHF.

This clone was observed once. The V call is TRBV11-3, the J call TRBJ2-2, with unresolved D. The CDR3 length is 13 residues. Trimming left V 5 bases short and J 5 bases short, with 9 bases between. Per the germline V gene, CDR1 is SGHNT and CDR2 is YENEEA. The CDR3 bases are TGTGCCAGCAGCCGTTCGTGGACCGGGGAGCTGTTTTTT. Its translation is CASSRSWTGELFF.

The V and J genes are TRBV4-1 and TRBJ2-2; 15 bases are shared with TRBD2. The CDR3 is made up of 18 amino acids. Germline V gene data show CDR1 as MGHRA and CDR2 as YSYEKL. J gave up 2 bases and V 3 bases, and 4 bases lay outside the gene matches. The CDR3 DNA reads TGCGCCAGCAGCCAGAAGGGACTAGCGGGGGGCAACACCGGGGAGCTGTTTTTT. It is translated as CASSQKGLAGGNTGELFF.

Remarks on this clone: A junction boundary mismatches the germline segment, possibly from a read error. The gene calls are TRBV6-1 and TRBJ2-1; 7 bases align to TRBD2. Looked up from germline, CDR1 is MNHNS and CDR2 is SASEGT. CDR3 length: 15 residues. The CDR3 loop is CASSEGAGADNEQFF. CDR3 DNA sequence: TGTGCCAGCAGCGAAGGGGCGGGAGCAGACAATGAGCAGTTCTTC.

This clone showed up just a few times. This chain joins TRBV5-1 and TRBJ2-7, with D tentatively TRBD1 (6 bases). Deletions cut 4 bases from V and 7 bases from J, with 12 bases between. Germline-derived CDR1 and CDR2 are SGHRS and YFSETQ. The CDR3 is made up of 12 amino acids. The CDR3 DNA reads TGCGCCAGCAGCCTCACAGGGTATGAGCAGTACTTC. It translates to CASSLTGYEQYF. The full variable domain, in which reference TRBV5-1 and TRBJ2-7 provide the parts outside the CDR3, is KAGVTQTPRYLIKTRGQQVTLSCSPISGHRSVSWYQQTPGQGLQFLFEYFSETQRNKGNFPGRFSGRQFSNSRSEMNVSTLELGDSALYLCASSLTGYEQYFGPGTRLTVT.

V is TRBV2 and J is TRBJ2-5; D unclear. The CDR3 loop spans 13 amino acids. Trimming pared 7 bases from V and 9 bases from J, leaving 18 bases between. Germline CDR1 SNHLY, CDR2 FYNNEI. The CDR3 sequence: CASKVGLGPPQYF. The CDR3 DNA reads TGTGCCAGCAAGGTTGGCCTCGGGCCCCCCCAGTACTTC.

CDR3 in DNA: TGTGCCAGCAGCTCCCAGGCCTACGAGCAGTACTTC. It yields the protein CASSSQAYEQYF. The genes are TRBV5-6 and TRBJ2-7; D is ambiguous. V lost 3 bases and J lost 2, with 6 bases in between. In germline, CDR1 is SGHDT, CDR2 YYEEEE. This CDR3 contains 12 residues.

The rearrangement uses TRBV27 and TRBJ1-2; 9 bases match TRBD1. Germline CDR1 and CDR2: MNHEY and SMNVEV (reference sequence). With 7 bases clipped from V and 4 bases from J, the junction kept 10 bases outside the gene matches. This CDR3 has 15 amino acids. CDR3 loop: CASTPGGTGIYGYTF. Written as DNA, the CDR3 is TGTGCCAGCACCCCTGGCGGGACAGGGATCTATGGCTACACCTTC.

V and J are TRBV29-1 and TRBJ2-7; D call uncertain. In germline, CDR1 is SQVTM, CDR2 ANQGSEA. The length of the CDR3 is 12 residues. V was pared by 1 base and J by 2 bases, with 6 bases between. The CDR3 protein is CSVEGNTYEQYF. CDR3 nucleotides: TGCAGCGTTGAAGGAAACACCTACGAGCAGTACTTC.

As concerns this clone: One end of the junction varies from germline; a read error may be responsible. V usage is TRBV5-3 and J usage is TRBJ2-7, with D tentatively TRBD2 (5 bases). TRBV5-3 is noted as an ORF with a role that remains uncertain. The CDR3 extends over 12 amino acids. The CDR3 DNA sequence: TGTGCCAGCAGCTTACGAGGGCTCGAGCAGTACTTC. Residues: CASSLRGLEQYF.

The CDR3 sequence: CASSPWAGDEQFF. CDR3 in DNA: TGTGCCAGCAGCCCCTGGGCGGGGGACGAGCAGTTCTTC. V and J are TRBV14 and TRBJ2-1, with TRBD2 identical over 7 bases. Germline V gene data show CDR1 as SGHDN and CDR2 as FVKESK. V trimming: 4 bases; J trimming: 10 bases; junction bases outside the gene matches: 7. The CDR3 is 13 amino acids.

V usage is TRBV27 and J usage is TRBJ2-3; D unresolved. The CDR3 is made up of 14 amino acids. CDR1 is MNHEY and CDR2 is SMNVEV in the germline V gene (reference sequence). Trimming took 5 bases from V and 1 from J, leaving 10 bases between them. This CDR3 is CASSQNSGTDTQYF. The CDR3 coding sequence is TGTGCCAGCAGTCAAAATTCCGGCACAGATACGCAGTATTTT.

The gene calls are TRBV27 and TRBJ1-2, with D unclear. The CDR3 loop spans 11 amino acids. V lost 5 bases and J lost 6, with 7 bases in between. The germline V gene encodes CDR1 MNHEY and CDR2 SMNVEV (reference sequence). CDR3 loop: CASSGSDGYTF. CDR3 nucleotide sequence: TGTGCCAGCAGTGGAAGTGATGGCTACACCTTC.

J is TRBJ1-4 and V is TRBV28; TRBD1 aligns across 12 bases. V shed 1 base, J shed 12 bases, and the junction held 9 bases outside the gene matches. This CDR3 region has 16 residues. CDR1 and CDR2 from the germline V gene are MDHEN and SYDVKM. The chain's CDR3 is CASSLLRGQGALELFF. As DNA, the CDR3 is TGTGCCAGCAGTTTATTGCGGGGACAGGGGGCTCTGGAACTGTTTTTT. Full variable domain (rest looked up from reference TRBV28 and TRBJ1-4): DVKVTQSSRYLVKRTGEKVFLECVQDMDHENMFWYRQDPGLGLRLIYFSYDVKMKEKGDIPEGYSVSREKKERFSLILESASTNQTSMYLCASSLLRGQGALELFFGSGTQLSVL.

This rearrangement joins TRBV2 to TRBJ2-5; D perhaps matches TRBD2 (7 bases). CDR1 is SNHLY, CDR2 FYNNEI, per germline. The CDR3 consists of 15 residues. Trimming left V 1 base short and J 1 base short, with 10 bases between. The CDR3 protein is CASSEGAGAQETQYF. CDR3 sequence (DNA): TGTGCCAGCAGTGAAGGTGCGGGGGCCCAAGAGACCCAGTACTTC.

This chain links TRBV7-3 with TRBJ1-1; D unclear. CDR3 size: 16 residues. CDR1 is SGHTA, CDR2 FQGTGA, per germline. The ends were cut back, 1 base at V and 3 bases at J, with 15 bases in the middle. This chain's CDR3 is CASSLIHSAVYTEAFF. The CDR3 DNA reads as TGTGCCAGCAGCTTAATTCATTCTGCGGTCTACACTGAAGCTTTCTTT.

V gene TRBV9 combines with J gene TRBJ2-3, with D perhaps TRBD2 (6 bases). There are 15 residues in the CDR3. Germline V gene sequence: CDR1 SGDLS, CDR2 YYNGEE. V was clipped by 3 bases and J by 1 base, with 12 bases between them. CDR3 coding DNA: TGTGCCAGCAGCGCTGCCGGGACTGGCACAGATACGCAGTATTTT. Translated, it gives CASSAAGTGTDTQYF.

The chain's CDR3 is CASSGGSGNTIYF. CDR3 nucleotides: TGTGCCAGCAGCGGGGGGTCTGGAAACACCATATATTTT. V gene TRBV2 combines with J gene TRBJ1-3, with a weak D call TRBD1 (5 bases). CDR3 length equals 13 residues. V shed 6 bases and J shed 1 base, with 7 bases lying between them. In germline, CDR1 is SNHLY, CDR2 FYNNEI.